The rows below give T cell receptor beta chains drawn from one sample of a study of T cells after yellow fever vaccination. From the 5' RACE reads, TCRdb called clonotypes with MiXCR, one entry per CDR3 protein. The sample holds 150,000 or so distinct CDR3 sequences, more than 5.5% seen once. The sample was CD4+ T cells sorted from PBMCs, taken 4 to 6 days after the first yellow fever vaccination. The receptor set was obtained from a man aged 18 to 29 who received the YFV17D yellow fever vaccine. CDR3s include the opening cysteine and the closing phenylalanine or tryptophan. The order of the fields is clone size, J gene, V gene, D gene, CDR3 DNA, CDR3 protein. D genes are given only for firm matches. The size entry is marked missing in some rows and otherwise reads once, few, many or a size class.

NA	TRBJ2-4	TRBV7-8	NA	TGTGCCAGCAGCCCACTCGCAGAGGCCAAAAACATTCAGTACTTC	CASSPLAEAKNIQYF
NA	TRBJ1-5	TRBV20-1	NA	TGCAGTGCTAGAGTTAGCCAGGGCAATCAGCCCCAGCATTTT	CSARVSQGNQPQHF
NA	TRBJ1-1	TRBV18	NA	TGTGCCAGCTCACGAACTCAGGGATCAGGTGAAGTTTTCTTT	CASSRTQGSGEVFF
many	TRBJ2-3	TRBV5-1	TRBD1	TGCGCCAGCAGCCCAGGGACAGGGAGCACAGATACGCAGTATTTT	CASSPGTGSTDTQYF
many	TRBJ2-2	TRBV20-1	NA	TGCAGTGCTAGACCGCAACGACAGGCCACCGGGGAGCTGTTTTTT	CSARPQRQATGELFF
few	TRBJ2-3	TRBV7-2	TRBD2	TGTGCCAGCAGCTTAGCGTCCCTAGCGGGGGCCACGCAGTATTTT	CASSLASLAGATQYF
NA	TRBJ2-3	TRBV5-5	NA	TGTGCCAGCAGCTTGTATTTTGTGTTGGATACGCAGTATTTT	CASSLYFVLDTQYF
many	TRBJ2-2	TRBV10-2	NA	TGCGCCAGCACCCCTGACACTGGCACCGGGGAGCTGTTTTTT	CASTPDTGTGELFF
many	TRBJ2-4	TRBV5-4	NA	TGTGCCAGCAGCGCGGGGAGAGCCAAAAACATTCAGTACTTC	CASSAGRAKNIQYF
many	TRBJ1-1	TRBV29-1	NA	TGCAGCGGGGGAGAGGGGAACGCTTTCTTT	CSGGEGNAFF
many	TRBJ2-5	TRBV24-1	NA	TGTGCCACCAGTGACACCCATAATGGGGGCTGGTACCAAGAGACCCAGTACTTC	CATSDTHNGGWYQETQYF
NA	TRBJ2-3	TRBV29-1	NA	TGCAGCGTTGGGACCCGAGTATCCGATACGCAGTATTTT	CSVGTRVSDTQYF
few	TRBJ2-5	TRBV7-2	NA	TGTGCCAGCAGCTCGGGGGCTATACAGCAAGAGACCCAGTACTTC	CASSSGAIQQETQYF
NA	TRBJ2-5	TRBV4-2	NA	TGTGCCAGCAGCCAAGATTGGCGGGACCATGTTGGGGTGGAGACCCAGTACTTC	CASSQDWRDHVGVETQYF
few	TRBJ2-4	TRBV20-1	NA	TGCAGTGCTAGAGAGCCCTTAGCCAAAAACATTCAGTACTTC	CSAREPLAKNIQYF
many	TRBJ1-2	TRBV6-1	TRBD1	TGTGCCAGCCGGGACAGGGAGATCTATGGCTACACCTTC	CASRDREIYGYTF
many	TRBJ2-3	TRBV14	TRBD2	TGTGCCAGCAGCTTACTAGCGGGGAGCACAGATACGCAGTATTTT	CASSLLAGSTDTQYF
many	TRBJ2-5	TRBV7-2	NA	TGTGCCAGCAGCGCTCGGAATAGTAGGGAGACCCAGTACTTC	CASSARNSRETQYF
few	TRBJ1-5	TRBV20-1	NA	TGCAGTGCTAGAGGTGAGACAGCGTCACAGCCCCAGCATTTT	CSARGETASQPQHF
few	TRBJ1-5	TRBV5-1	NA	TGCGCCAGCAGCTTGGGTATGGGATCCAATCAGCCCCAGCATTTT	CASSLGMGSNQPQHF
few	TRBJ2-5	TRBV4-1	TRBD1	TGCGCCAGCAGCCAACGACAGGGGCAAGAGACCCAGTACTTC	CASSQRQGQETQYF
many	TRBJ2-1	TRBV7-2	TRBD1	TGTGCCAGCAGCTTTCAGACAGGGCCCTACAATGAGCAGTTCTTC	CASSFQTGPYNEQFF